The entry below describes one T cell receptor (beta chain). Its target is unknown. The CDR3 consists of 14 residues. Germline CDR1 reads DFQATT; CDR2 reads SNEGSKA (reference sequence). The sample belongs to a study of CXCR3-negative and CXCR3-positive naive CD8 T cells. 5' RACE that incorporated UMI labels was used to prepare the TRB cDNA libraries. Each CDR3 protein gets one entry in TCRdb, which reprocessed the 5' RACE reads and gives no DNA. Seen in this sample are about 84,000 distinct CDR3 sequences; the ten most common clones hold about 0.62%. At about 270,000 cells each, triplicate sorts were carried out for each CD8+ T cell subset. Study results and limitations: The TRB CDR3s that CXCR3-positive naive cells carried were more hydrophobic than those of CXCR3-negative naive cells. CXCR3 expression dropped partially after cryopreservation, and most assays relied on fresh PBMCs. Whereas both naive subsets had comparably high diversity, memory CD8+ cells had much lower diversity. TCR strength was inferred from TRB CDR3 properties, while surface CD5 was comparable between naive subsets.

The chain has TRBV20-1 and TRBJ2-7. Sequencing used naive CXCR3+ CD8+ T cells from blood. Subset here: CD45RO-CCR7+CD27+CD95- naive CD8+ T cells expressing CXCR3 (TNR3+). This clonotype was sampled from a human donor in good health. Some clones in this sample may be carry-over from other donors' samples. This chain's CDR3 is CSARGDLKPYEQYF.